The clone carrying this T cell receptor beta chain showed up just a few times. Its antigen is unknown. The germline gives CDR1 LNHDA, CDR2 SQIVND (reference sequence). J lost 0 bases, V lost 3 bases, and 2 bases had no gene match. The CDR3 has 16 amino acids. This specimen belongs to a study of beta chain features in type 1 diabetes. The wider study: The patients were much like the healthy donors in age, gender and cell yields.

The study's findings and limits: Fewer insertions but more deletions were seen at VDJ junctions in type 1 diabetes patients. For patients, the naive, central memory and Treg TCRB repertoires appeared more alike than for healthy donors.

Populations obtained by sorting all exceeded 95% purity. Of the isolated RNA, all was reverse transcribed, and so the sequenced material was expressed TCRB transcripts. Libraries were prepared by immunoSEQ multiplex PCR; TCRdb keeps only in-frame clonotypes and omits some of them. This table holds hundreds of thousands of clones, over 9.5% found once. The sample consisted of naive CD4+ T cells from blood. V gene TRBV19 combines with J gene TRBJ2-1, with TRBD1 matching 10 bases. This sequence was found in a woman between 18 and 30 years old in good health. The CDR3 DNA is TGTGCCAGTAGTATTAGGACAGGGGGCTCCTACAATGAGCAGTTCTTC. Amino acid sequence: CASSIRTGGSYNEQFF.